This is a list of T cell receptor beta chains from one sample in a study of long-term antiretroviral therapy in people with HIV. Using immunoSEQ multiplex PCR, the repertoire was profiled, and TCRdb retains in-frame clones only, with some absent. The repertoire has fewer than 40,000 clones, 78% of them found once; the top ten carry approximately 8%. Sequenced material: unsorted PBMCs, taken 3.1 years after starting antiretroviral therapy. Receptor source: a woman in her forties or fifties with HIV. Each CDR3 is given with its conserved first and last residue. Fields, in order: V gene, D gene, J gene, CDR3 protein. A D gene is named only where the DNA matches it firmly.

V: TRBV18; D: .; J: TRBJ1-3; CDR3: CASSQGRDLSGNTIYF
V: TRBV5-5; D: TRBD1; J: TRBJ2-3; CDR3: CASSSTFGTGLINTQYF
V: TRBV18; D: .; J: TRBJ1-1; CDR3: CASSPLGWDIGNTEAFF
V: TRBV30; D: .; J: TRBJ1-6; CDR3: CAWTAPYLSPLHF
V: TRBV9; D: .; J: TRBJ1-6; CDR3: CASSLGSFPSPLHF
V: TRBV11-3; D: .; J: TRBJ2-2; CDR3: CASSLAGTNTGELFF
V: TRBV10-3; D: .; J: TRBJ1-4; CDR3: CAISEQREGEKLFF
V: TRBV6-5; D: .; J: TRBJ2-2; CDR3: CASSYRDTGELFF
V: TRBV27; D: .; J: TRBJ2-6; CDR3: CASSLLGQGHSGANVLTF
V: TRBV7-9; D: .; J: TRBJ2-2; CDR3: CASSPRPGELFF
V: TRBV27; D: .; J: TRBJ1-2; CDR3: CASSPHLEYGYTF
V: TRBV18; D: TRBD2; J: TRBJ2-5; CDR3: CASETSGGVLETQYF